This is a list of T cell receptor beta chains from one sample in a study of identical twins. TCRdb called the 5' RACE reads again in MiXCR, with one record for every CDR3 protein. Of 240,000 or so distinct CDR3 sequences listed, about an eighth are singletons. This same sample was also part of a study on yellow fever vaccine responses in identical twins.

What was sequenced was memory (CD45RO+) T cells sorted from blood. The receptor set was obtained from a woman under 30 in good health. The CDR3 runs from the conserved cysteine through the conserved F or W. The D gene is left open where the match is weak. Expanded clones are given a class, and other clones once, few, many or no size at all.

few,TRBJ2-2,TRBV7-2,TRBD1,CASTSNGQVNTGELFF,TGTGCCAGCACCAGCAACGGACAGGTGAACACCGGGGAGCTGTTTTTT
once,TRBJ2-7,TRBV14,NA,CASSQGGKTSYEQYF,TGTGCCAGCAGCCAAGGAGGAAAGACTAGTTACGAGCAGTACTTC
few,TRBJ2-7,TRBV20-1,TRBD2,CSAPRTSGHYEQYF,TGCAGTGCGCCTCGGACTAGCGGCCACTACGAGCAGTACTTC
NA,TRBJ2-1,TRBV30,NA,CAWSGGTGGYNEQFF,TGTGCCTGGAGCGGAGGCACAGGCGGCTACAATGAGCAGTTCTTC
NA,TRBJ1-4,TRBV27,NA,CASSLWGAFDNEKLFF,TGTGCCAGCAGTTTGTGGGGGGCGTTTGATAATGAAAAACTGTTTTTT
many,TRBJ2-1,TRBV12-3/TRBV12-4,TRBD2,CASRPWTSGSLYNEQFF,TGTGCCAGCAGGCCCTGGACTAGCGGGAGCCTCTACAATGAGCAGTTCTTC
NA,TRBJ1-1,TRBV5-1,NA,CASSFFENTEAFF,TGCGCCAGCAGCTTTTTTGAAAACACTGAAGCTTTCTTT
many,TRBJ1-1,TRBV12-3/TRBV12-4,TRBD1,CASSLVAGTGGLMVDTEAFF,TGTGCCAGCAGTTTAGTAGCCGGGACAGGGGGCCTTATGGTAGACACTGAAGCTTTCTTT
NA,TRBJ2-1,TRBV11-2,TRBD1,CASSSRDRAHNEQFF,TGTGCCAGCAGCTCCCGGGACAGGGCCCACAATGAGCAGTTCTTC
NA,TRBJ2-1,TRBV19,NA,CASSIGTGSLGQFF,TGTGCCAGTAGTATAGGTACAGGGTCTCTCGGGCAGTTCTTC
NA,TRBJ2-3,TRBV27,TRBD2,CASSFFRGRAVDTQYF,TGTGCCAGCAGTTTTTTCCGCGGGAGGGCCGTGGATACGCAGTATTTT
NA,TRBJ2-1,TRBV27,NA,CASRRNYEQFF,TGTGCCAGCAGGAGAAACTATGAGCAGTTCTTC
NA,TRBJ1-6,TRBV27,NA,CASSPRQANSPLHF,TGTGCCAGCAGTCCTCGACAAGCTAATTCACCCCTCCACTTT
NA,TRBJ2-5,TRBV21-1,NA,CASSKGDSRKGQETQYF,TGTGCCAGCAGCAAAGGTGACAGCCGGAAGGGCCAAGAGACCCAGTACTTC
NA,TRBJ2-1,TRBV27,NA,CASSLLVGTELYNEQFF,TGTGCCAGCAGTTTACTTGTCGGGACGGAACTCTACAATGAGCAGTTCTTC
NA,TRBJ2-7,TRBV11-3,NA,CASTQRASPSYEQYF,TGTGCCAGCACCCAGCGGGCTAGTCCCTCCTACGAGCAGTACTTC
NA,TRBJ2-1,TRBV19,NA,CASSINLYNEQFF,TGTGCCAGTAGTATTAACCTATACAATGAGCAGTTCTTC
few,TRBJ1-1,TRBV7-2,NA,CASSLSLFREAFF,TGTGCCAGCAGCTTATCATTGTTCAGGGAAGCTTTCTTT
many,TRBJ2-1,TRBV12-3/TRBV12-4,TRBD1,CASTQDRGFYNEQFF,TGTGCCAGCACCCAGGACAGGGGCTTTTACAATGAGCAGTTCTTC
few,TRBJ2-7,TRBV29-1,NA,CSVVPGFLADSYEQYF,TGCAGCGTTGTTCCAGGATTCCTCGCTGACAGCTACGAGCAGTACTTC
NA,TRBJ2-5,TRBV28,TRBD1,CASSWGTDETQYF,TGTGCCAGCAGTTGGGGGACAGACGAGACCCAGTACTTC
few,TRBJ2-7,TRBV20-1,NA,CSAVAGSPYEQYF,TGCAGTGCTGTTGCGGGATCCCCCTACGAGCAGTACTTC
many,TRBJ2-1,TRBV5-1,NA,CASSLELASEQFF,TGCGCCAGCAGCTTGGAACTAGCCAGCGAGCAGTTCTTC
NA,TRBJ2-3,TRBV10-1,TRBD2,CASSEYGGRSSDTQYF,TGCGCCAGCAGTGAGTATGGCGGGAGGTCGTCAGATACGCAGTATTTT
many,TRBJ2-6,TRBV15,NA,CATSRDFANVLTF,TGTGCCACCAGCAGAGATTTCGCCAACGTCCTGACTTTC
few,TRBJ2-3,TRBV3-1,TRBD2,CASSQDRSGGAGWGMATQYF,TGTGCCAGCAGCCAAGATCGGAGCGGGGGGGCCGGGTGGGGTATGGCTACGCAGTATTTT
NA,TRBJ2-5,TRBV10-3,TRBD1,CAISEPTGGFETQYF,TGTGCCATCAGTGAGCCGACAGGGGGATTTGAGACCCAGTACTTC
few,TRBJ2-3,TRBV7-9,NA,CASSSAERLGDTQYF,TGTGCCAGCAGCTCCGCCGAGCGGCTAGGGGATACGCAGTATTTT
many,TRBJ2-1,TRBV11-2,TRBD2,CASSLVGRGVRFF,TGTGCCAGCAGCTTAGTAGGGCGGGGGGTCCGGTTCTTC
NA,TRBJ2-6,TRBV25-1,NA,CASSIDSSGANVLTF,TGTGCCAGCAGCATAGACAGTTCTGGGGCCAACGTCCTGACTTTC
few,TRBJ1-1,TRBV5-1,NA,CASSLLGFTEAFF,TGCGCCAGCAGCTTGTTGGGTTTTACTGAAGCTTTCTTT
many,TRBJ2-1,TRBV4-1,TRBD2,CASSQGGTSGRRNEQFF,TGCGCCAGCAGCCAAGGCGGGACTAGCGGGAGGAGGAATGAGCAGTTCTTC
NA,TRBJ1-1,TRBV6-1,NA,CASKGGGTQNEAFF,TGTGCCAGCAAAGGGGGGGGGACGCAGAATGAAGCTTTCTTT
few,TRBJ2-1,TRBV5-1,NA,CASSSEAGNEQFF,TGCGCCAGCAGCTCGGAGGCGGGCAATGAGCAGTTCTTC
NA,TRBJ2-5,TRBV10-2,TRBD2,CASSEGAGGPYQETQYF,TGCGCCAGCAGTGAGGGGGCGGGAGGCCCGTACCAAGAGACCCAGTACTTC
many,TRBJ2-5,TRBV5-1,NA,CASGWGMETQYF,TGCGCCAGCGGTTGGGGGATGGAGACCCAGTACTTC
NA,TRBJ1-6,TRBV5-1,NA,CASSPEGGHSPLHF,TGCGCCAGCAGCCCGGAAGGGGGGCATTCACCCCTCCACTTT
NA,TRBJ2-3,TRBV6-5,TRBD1,CASSYGQGGTDTQYF,TGTGCCAGCAGTTACGGACAGGGGGGTACAGATACGCAGTATTTT
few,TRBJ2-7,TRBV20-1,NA,CSAPLRTVHYYEQYF,TGCAGTGCACCGCTTAGGACCGTCCACTACTACGAGCAGTACTTC
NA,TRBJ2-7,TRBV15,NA,CATRALYEQYF,TGTGCCACCAGAGCCCTCTACGAGCAGTACTTC
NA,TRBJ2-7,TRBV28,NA,CATKEQGGEQYF,TGTGCCACCAAGGAACAGGGAGGGGAGCAGTACTTC
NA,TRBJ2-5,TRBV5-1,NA,CASSLSGMRGGQETQYF,TGCGCCAGCAGCTTGTCGGGGATGCGGGGTGGTCAAGAGACCCAGTACTTC